A single sample is the source of the 10 T cell receptor beta chains below, sequenced in a study of T cell responses to AZD1222 COVID-19 vaccine (dated by TCRdb to 2020 to 2023). The time point label, as the study defines it: baseline before first vaccination. Libraries were constructed by the immunoSEQ multiplex PCR assay. The immuneACCESS repertoire file appears here via TCRdb, limited to in-frame rearrangements. These files lack a portion of the clones; in checked studies, under half of the deficit traces to unresolved V genes, and the cause of the others is not known. This sample comprises about 120,000 clones, about 90% of them detected only once. The ten largest make up 5.4% of the sample. The sequences come from peripheral blood, collected on day 0 of AZD1222 vaccination. The source of these receptors is an adult in good health.

The chain is built from TRBV7-2 and TRBJ1-1; no reliable D call. CDR3 length: 13 residues. Germline V gene data show CDR1 as SGHTA and CDR2 as FQGNSA. V shed 5 bases and J shed 1 base, with 8 bases lying between them. The CDR3 is CASSLTRNTEAFF. CDR3 bases: TGTGCCAGCAGCCTTACAAGGAACACTGAAGCTTTCTTT.

The J gene is TRBJ1-3, the V gene TRBV7-9, with no clear D. V lost 1 base and J 4 bases, leaving 2 bases between the germline ends. The CDR3 runs 12 residues. Per germline, CDR1 SEHNR and CDR2 FQNEAQ (reference sequence). The CDR3 region is CASSLGGNTIYF. The CDR3 region has the DNA TGTGCCAGCAGCTTAGGGGGAAACACCATATATTTT.

V is TRBV3-1 (or the pseudogene TRBV3-2) and J is TRBJ1-2; D is unresolved. In germline, CDR1 is LGHDT, CDR2 YNNKEL (reference sequence). The length of the CDR3 is 14 residues. Trimming cost V 2 bases and J 4 bases, with 11 bases left between them. As DNA, the CDR3 is TGTGCCAGCAGCCAAATGCAGACGTCCTATGGCTACACCTTC. Protein product: CASSQMQTSYGYTF.

V is TRBV28 and J is TRBJ2-1; D is uncertain. Germline V gene lookup returns CDR1 MDHEN and CDR2 SYDVKM. V was pared by 4 bases and J by 8 bases, with 18 bases between. This CDR3 is built from 15 residues. For the CDR3, the DNA is TGTGCCAGCAGTTCCCCCTTAGGCAGTAGGGATGAGCAGTTCTTC. Translated: CASSSPLGSRDEQFF. Looking up the rest from reference TRBV28 and TRBJ2-1 gives the full variable domain: DVKVTQSSRYLVKRTGEKVFLECVQDMDHENMFWYRQDPGLGLRLIYFSYDVKMKEKGDIPEGYSVSREKKERFSLILESASTNQTSMYLCASSSPLGSRDEQFFGPGTRLTVL.

The rearrangement joins TRBV11-2 to TRBJ1-6, with 8 bases matching TRBD1. The V gene's germline CDR1 is SGHAT and CDR2 FQNNGV. The length of the CDR3 is 16 residues. V was clipped by 0 bases and J by 3 bases; unmatched bases: 1. The DNA of the CDR3 is TGTGCCAGCAGCTTAGAAACAGGGGGCTATAATTCACCCCTCCACTTT. Translated, it gives CASSLETGGYNSPLHF.

CDR3 DNA sequence: TGTGCCAGCAGCTTAATATCCACTAGGGACAATGAGCAGTTCTTC. It translates to CASSLISTRDNEQFF. This chain links TRBV7-3 with TRBJ2-1, with a tentative D call TRBD2 (5 bases). Germline CDR1 reads SGHTA; CDR2 reads FQGTGA. The V and J ends lost 1 base and 5 bases respectively, with 12 bases between them. The CDR3 has 15 amino acids.

The gene calls are TRBV30 and TRBJ2-2; no firm D call. V was clipped by 4 bases and J by 4 bases, with 10 bases between them. The germline gives CDR1 GTSNPN, CDR2 SVGIG (reference sequence). CDR3 length: 13 amino acids. The CDR3 nucleotides are TGTGCCTGGACTAGGGCGCGCACCGGGGAGCTGTTTTTT. Its protein product is CAWTRARTGELFF.

The V gene is TRBV3-1 (or the pseudogene TRBV3-2), the J gene TRBJ2-5; possibly TRBD1 or TRBD2 for D (5 bases each). Trimming shortened V by 4 bases and J by 5 bases, and 26 bases separated the two germline ends. The CDR3 extends over 18 amino acids. The germline V gene encodes CDR1 LGHDT and CDR2 YNNKEL (reference sequence). The CDR3 is CASSRNFFRDPFSETQYF. CDR3 sequence (DNA): TGTGCCAGCAGCCGAAACTTTTTCAGGGACCCGTTTTCGGAGACCCAGTACTTC.

The genes are TRBV19 and TRBJ1-5; tentative D call: TRBD1 (6 bases). Trimming left V 3 bases short and J 3 bases short, with 12 bases between. The CDR3 length is 15 residues. Per germline, CDR1 LNHDA and CDR2 SQIVND (reference sequence). The CDR3: CASSIEGQINQPQHF. DNA for the CDR3: TGTGCCAGTAGTATCGAGGGACAAATCAATCAGCCCCAGCATTTT.

J is TRBJ1-1 and V is TRBV2, with D tentatively TRBD1 (5 bases). The germline V gene has CDR1 SNHLY and CDR2 FYNNEI. The CDR3 runs to 15 residues. V was trimmed by 4 bases and J by 7 bases, leaving 19 bases between them. This chain's CDR3 is CASSGGGQMSVEAFF. The CDR3 nucleotides read TGTGCCAGCAGTGGCGGGGGTCAGATGTCTGTTGAAGCTTTCTTT.